This T cell receptor (beta chain) was recorded in a study of cytomegalovirus exposure and HLA in healthy donors. About the study: A previous analysis identified 95 million to 140 million unique TCR beta sequences derived from some 170 million T cells. Findings of the study overall: A later analysis linked a missense variant in DCLRE1C to the trimming of TCR beta V and J genes.

From germline, CDR1 is SGHKS and CDR2 YYEKEE (reference sequence). This CDR3 has 16 residues. The V gene end was trimmed by 2 bases and the J gene end by 4 bases; junction bases not matched to a gene: 4. Regarding donors, all were healthy bone marrow donors. In the PCR, 60 Vbeta and 13 Jbeta primers were used. TCRdb's table, derived via immunoSEQ multiplex PCR, lists solely in-frame clones and lacks some. The table lists 100,000 to 150,000 clones, 77% of them singletons. On this clone itself: Its antigen is not known.

The clonotype originates from a human donor in good health. Material: PBMCs. The rearrangement links TRBV5-5 to TRBJ2-3, with 13 bases matching TRBD2. This CDR3 reads CASSLLAGGGADTQYF. The CDR3 region has the DNA TGTGCCAGCAGCTTACTAGCGGGAGGGGGGGCAGATACGCAGTATTTT.